This T cell receptor (beta chain) is from a study of cytomegalovirus exposure and HLA in healthy donors. This CDR3 has 16 residues. Germline trimming cut 2 bases from V and 0 bases from J; bases unmatched to any gene: 1. Germline V gene lookup returns CDR1 SGHKS and CDR2 YYEKEE (reference sequence). The study's findings and limits: In a later analysis, parvovirus B19, influenza, CMV and Epstein-Barr virus appeared linked to several top co-occurrence clusters.

PCR primers comprised 60 Vbeta and 13 Jbeta primers. Original analysis: A later analysis tallied 80 million to 100 million unique TCR beta chains, 9.5 million to 14 million of them shared. Profiling relied on immunoSEQ multiplex PCR, and the TCRdb table lists in-frame clones only, not all of them. V and J calls and clone size are those listed in that table; D and trimming were worked out from the DNA. The data show 150,000 to 250,000 clones, and the top ten clones hold roughly 0.74%. As to this clone: The antigen remains unidentified.

The J gene is TRBJ1-4, the V gene TRBV5-5; TRBD1 matches at 10 bases. The clonotype originates from a boy between 10 and 17 years old in good health and CMV-seronegative. Sequenced: PBMCs. The CDR3 nucleotides are TGTGCCAGCAGCTTCGGGACAGGGGCAACTAATGAAAAACTGTTTTTT. The encoded protein is CASSFGTGATNEKLFF.